This T cell receptor beta chain was obtained from a study of CD8+ T cells in alopecia areata. The treatment here: oral pan-JAK inhibitor, 5-10 mg twice daily. The investigators collected lesional scalp punch biopsies and peripheral blood from alopecia areata patients. Extracted RNA was reverse transcribed into cDNA, the sequencing template. Data came from immunoSEQ multiplex PCR; TCRdb stores just in-frame clones and leaves some out. In the table there are some 200,000 clones, about three fifths of which are singletons. Germline lookup yields CDR1 SQVTM and CDR2 ANQGSEA. This CDR3 spans 12 amino acids. Trimming removed 3 bases at V and 5 bases at J, with 11 bases between.

The chain recombines TRBV29-1 with TRBJ2-7, with D tentatively TRBD1 (6 bases). The clonotype comes from a human donor with alopecia areata. The sequenced sample was CD4+ T cells sorted from blood, obtained at week 4, from a patient treated with tofacitinib. Here the CDR3 reads CSVDSSGDEQYF. CDR3 coding DNA: TGCAGCGTTGACTCCTCAGGGGACGAGCAGTACTTC.